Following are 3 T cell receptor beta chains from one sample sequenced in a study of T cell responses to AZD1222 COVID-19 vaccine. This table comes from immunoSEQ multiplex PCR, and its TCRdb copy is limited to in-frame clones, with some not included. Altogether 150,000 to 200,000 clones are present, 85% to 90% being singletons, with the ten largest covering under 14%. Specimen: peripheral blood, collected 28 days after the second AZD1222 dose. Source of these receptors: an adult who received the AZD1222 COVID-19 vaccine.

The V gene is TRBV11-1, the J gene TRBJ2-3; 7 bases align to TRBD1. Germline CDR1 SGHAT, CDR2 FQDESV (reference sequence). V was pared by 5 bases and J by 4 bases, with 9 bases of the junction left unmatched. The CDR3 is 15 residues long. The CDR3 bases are TGTGCCAGCAGCCCACAGGGGTTAGTAGCAGATACGCAGTATTTT. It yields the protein CASSPQGLVADTQYF.

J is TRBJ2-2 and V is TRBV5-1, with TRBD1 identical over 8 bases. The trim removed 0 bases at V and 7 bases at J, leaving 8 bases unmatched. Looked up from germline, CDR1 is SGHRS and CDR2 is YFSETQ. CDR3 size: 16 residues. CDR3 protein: CASSLDGTGWIGELFF. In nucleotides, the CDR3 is TGCGCCAGCAGCTTGGATGGGACAGGATGGATCGGGGAGCTGTTTTTT.

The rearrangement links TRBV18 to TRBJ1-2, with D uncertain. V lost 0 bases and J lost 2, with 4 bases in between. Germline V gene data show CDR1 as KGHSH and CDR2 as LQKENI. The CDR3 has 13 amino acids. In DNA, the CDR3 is TGTGCCAGCTCACCACCAACGAACTATGGCTACACCTTC. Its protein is CASSPPTNYGYTF.